The 6 T cell receptor beta chains reported below all come from one sample, sequenced in a study of blood T cell repertoires in COVID-19. Assay: immunoSEQ multiplex PCR; the TCRdb copy retains only in-frame clones and omits some. The sample consists of more than 85,000 clones, roughly 84% of them appearing once. The sample was peripheral blood. Every receptor here comes from a woman older than 75 with active or convalescent COVID-19.

The rearrangement joins TRBV5-6 to TRBJ1-1; D uncertain. The V and J ends lost 3 bases and 7 bases respectively, with 7 bases between them. The CDR3 runs 11 residues. Germline V gene sequence: CDR1 SGHDT, CDR2 YYEEEE. The CDR3 sequence is CASSSSGEAFF. CDR3 nucleotides: TGTGCCAGCAGCTCTTCAGGTGAAGCTTTCTTT. The variable domain in full, completed from reference TRBV5-6 and TRBJ1-1, reads DAGVTQSPTHLIKTRGQQVTLRCSPKSGHDTVSWYQQALGQGPQFIFQYYEEEERQRGNFPDRFSGHQFPNYSSELNVNALLLGDSALYLCASSSSGEAFFGQGTRLTVV.

The V call is TRBV6-5, the J call TRBJ1-4, with D uncertain. The CDR3 runs to 15 residues. V gave up 7 bases and J gave up 0 bases, with 12 bases separating them. Germline CDR1 and CDR2: MNHEY and SVGAGI. The DNA of the CDR3 is TGTGCCAGCACCCTCGGGGATGCAACTAATGAAAAACTGTTTTTT. Encoded protein: CASTLGDATNEKLFF.

V usage is TRBV5-1 and J usage is TRBJ2-7; 12 bases fit TRBD2. The germline CDR1 and CDR2 sequences are SGHRS and YFSETQ. V shed 0 bases, J shed 3 bases, and the junction held 7 bases outside the gene matches. This CDR3 contains 17 residues. DNA of the CDR3: TGCGCCAGCAGCTTGGCTAGCGGGAGGGCCGCTTTCTACGAGCAGTACTTC. This sequence encodes CASSLASGRAAFYEQYF.

The chain recombines TRBV28 with TRBJ2-5; 11 bases match TRBD1. The CDR3 consists of 16 residues. The V and J ends lost 4 bases and 1 base, in that order; junction bases with no gene match: 5. Germline CDR1 is MDHEN and CDR2 is SYDVKM. CDR3 DNA sequence: TGTGCCAGCAGTTACCCTGGGACAGGGGGCCAAGAGACCCAGTACTTC. Translated: CASSYPGTGGQETQYF.

This clone appeared a single time. The chain uses TRBV9 and TRBJ1-1; D might be TRBD1 (5 bases). The CDR3 totals 15 residues. V was clipped by 1 base and J by 3 bases, with 13 bases between them. From germline, CDR1 is SGDLS and CDR2 YYNGEE. The CDR3 spells CASSVTSGGDTEAFF. CDR3 coding DNA: TGTGCCAGCAGCGTAACGAGTGGGGGGGACACTGAAGCTTTCTTT.

The rearrangement joins TRBV28 to TRBJ2-7; 10 bases are shared with TRBD1. Germline assignment: CDR1 MDHEN and CDR2 SYDVKM. The CDR3 is made up of 15 amino acids. Trimming took 6 bases from V and 6 from J; bases not matched to a gene: 11. The CDR3 nucleotides are TGTGCCAGCAGGACGTCCGGGACAGGGGTCCGCGAGCAGTACTTC. It codes for CASRTSGTGVREQYF.